Following are 21 T cell receptor beta chains from one sample sequenced in a study of cytomegalovirus exposure and HLA in healthy donors. PCR used 60 Vbeta primers and 13 Jbeta primers. The repertoire was sequenced with immunoSEQ multiplex PCR; TCRdb's copy has only in-frame clones and lacks some. Of some 180,000 clones listed, about 88% are singletons. Specimen: PBMCs. The receptors derive from a girl under three years old in good health and CMV-seronegative.

The CDR3, as DNA: TGTGCCAGCAGCGGAAAAAAAAAGGGGGGGGAGACCCAGTACTTC. Translating it yields CASSGKKKGGETQYF. V gene TRBV21-1 combines with J gene TRBJ2-5; TRBD2, as called in the table, went unchecked against the DNA. TRBV21-1 is described as a pseudogene. The CDR3 runs to 15 residues.

The chain links TRBV5-4 to TRBJ2-5; the D is unclear. Germline-derived CDR1 and CDR2 are SGHNT and YYREEE (reference sequence). V was cut by 3 bases and J by 1 base, with 19 bases left in between. CDR3 length: 17 residues. The CDR3 reads CASSSAQTLKSQETQYF. The CDR3 DNA is TGTGCCAGCAGCTCAGCTCAGACACTTAAATCCCAAGAGACCCAGTACTTC.

The chain uses TRBV5-6 and TRBJ2-7; the D gene is possibly TRBD2 (7 bases). V lost 0 bases and J 2 bases, leaving 9 bases between the germline ends. The CDR3 contains 14 residues. Per the germline V gene, CDR1 is SGHDT and CDR2 is YYEEEE. CDR3 nucleotides: TGTGCCAGCAGCTTGGGCGGGGGCACCTACGAGCAGTACTTC. Its translation is CASSLGGGTYEQYF.

The J gene is TRBJ1-5, the V gene TRBV6-4; 8 nucleotides match TRBD1. Per the germline V gene, CDR1 is MRHNA and CDR2 is SNTAGT. Germline trimming cut 6 bases from V and 3 bases from J; bases unmatched to any gene: 10. The CDR3 sequence is 16 residues long. The CDR3 DNA reads as TGTGCCAGCAGGACTCCCGGGACAGGCATCAATCAGCCCCAGCATTTT. Translated: CASRTPGTGINQPQHF.

On this clone: No DNA is shown, since the ends of the CDR3 on it are uncertain; the CDR3 is the one TCRdb lists. This chain joins TRBV19 and TRBJ2-4; the tabulated D call, TRBD1, remains unverified against the DNA. The CDR3 spans 14 amino acids, including both terminal residues. Germline V CDR1 and CDR2: LNHDA, SQIVND (reference sequence). CDR3 sequence: CASSISVSGNIQYF.

This chain links TRBV11-2 with TRBJ1-4; possible D gene TRBD1, 6 bases. The CDR3 runs 14 residues. V gave up 3 bases and J gave up 3 bases, with 8 bases separating them. Germline CDR1 SGHAT, CDR2 FQNNGV. Here the CDR3 DNA reads TGTGCCAGCAGCTTCAGGGGTTCTAATGAAAAACTGTTTTTT. Encoded protein: CASSFRGSNEKLFF.

This sequence joins TRBV18 and TRBJ2-7, with D uncertain. The V end lost 1 base, the J end lost 3 bases, and 19 bases lay between the germline ends. The CDR3 runs to 17 residues. CDR1 and CDR2 (germline): KGHSH, LQKENI. The CDR3 sequence is CASSPQDRVAPIYEQYF. CDR3 DNA: TGTGCCAGCTCACCACAAGATCGGGTGGCACCAATCTACGAGCAGTACTTC.

The chain has TRBV19 and TRBJ2-5; 11 bases map to TRBD2. The germline V gene encodes CDR1 LNHDA and CDR2 SQIVND (reference sequence). V lost 2 bases and J lost 2; bases outside the gene matches: 7. CDR3 size: 17 residues. The CDR3 nucleotides read TGTGCCAGTAGTATACGCCCCGTAGCGGGGGGGCAAGAGACCCAGTACTTC. Amino acids: CASSIRPVAGGQETQYF.

The chain carries TRBV7-7 and TRBJ2-7; D unresolved. Trimming pared 1 base from V and 3 bases from J, leaving 7 bases between. The germline V gene encodes CDR1 SSHAT and CDR2 FNYEAQ (reference sequence). This CDR3 has 13 amino acids. Written as DNA, the CDR3 is TGTGCCAGCAGCTTAGATGTCGGCTACGAGCAGTACTTC. It encodes CASSLDVGYEQYF.

The CDR3 DNA sequence: TGTGCCAGCAGTTACCAAATTCTACAGGGGTCGGATGGCTACACCTTC. It is translated as CASSYQILQGSDGYTF. The J gene is TRBJ1-2, the V gene TRBV6-5; 7 nucleotides align to TRBD1. Germline loops: CDR1 MNHEY, CDR2 SVGAGI. CDR3 length: 16 residues. The V segment lost 2 bases and the J segment 6 bases; nucleotides outside the gene matches: 12.

The V gene is TRBV9, the J gene TRBJ2-2; D perhaps matches TRBD2 (5 bases). The V gene's germline CDR1 is SGDLS and CDR2 YYNGEE. There are 16 residues in the CDR3. V lost 0 bases and J lost 6, with 15 bases in between. CDR3 in amino acids: CASSVAGSEEAGELFF. The CDR3 DNA reads as TGTGCCAGCAGCGTAGCTGGGTCAGAGGAGGCCGGGGAGCTGTTTTTT.

The chain couples TRBV7-9 to TRBJ2-1; 9 bases map to TRBD1. J gave up 4 bases and V 5 bases, and 9 bases lay outside the gene matches. CDR1 and CDR2 (germline): SEHNR, FQNEAQ (reference sequence). The CDR3 runs to 16 residues. The CDR3 sequence: CASSRITGGDYNEQFF. CDR3 nucleotides: TGTGCCAGCAGCCGGATAACAGGGGGCGATTACAATGAGCAGTTCTTC.

V is TRBV28 and J is TRBJ2-1, with 9 bases aligning to TRBD2. V shed 2 bases, J shed 6 bases, and the junction held 17 bases outside the gene matches. The CDR3 has 19 residues. Germline values: CDR1 MDHEN, CDR2 SYDVKM. The DNA for the CDR3 is TGTGCCAGCAGTTTAGCGGGTTTAGGAAAGGGACTAGCAGTCAATGAGCAGTTCTTC. Its translation: CASSLAGLGKGLAVNEQFF. Variable domain in full (rest from reference TRBV28 and TRBJ2-1): DVKVTQSSRYLVKRTGEKVFLECVQDMDHENMFWYRQDPGLGLRLIYFSYDVKMKEKGDIPEGYSVSREKKERFSLILESASTNQTSMYLCASSLAGLGKGLAVNEQFFGPGTRLTVL.

The chain employs TRBV4-2 and TRBJ2-1, with 12 bases fitting TRBD2. The CDR3 consists of 17 residues. The V gene's germline CDR1 is LGHNA and CDR2 YNFKEQ. J was trimmed by 5 bases and V by 4 bases; bases with no gene match: 9. CDR3 coding DNA: TGTGCCAGCAGCCCCCGGACCCTAGCGGGGGGGAACAATGAGCAGTTCTTC. Translated: CASSPRTLAGGNNEQFF.

This chain uses TRBV5-4 with TRBJ1-2, with 9 nucleotides matching TRBD1. CDR1 is SGHNT and CDR2 is YYREEE in the germline V gene (reference sequence). V lost 2 bases to trimming and J lost 3 bases; unmatched junction nucleotides: 8. This CDR3 contains 16 residues. The CDR3 DNA follows: TGTGCCAGCAGCTTTAACCGGGACAGGGTAGACTATGGCTACACCTTC. It is translated as CASSFNRDRVDYGYTF.

V gene TRBV11-3 combines with J gene TRBJ2-1; 7 bases line up with TRBD1. Germline V gives CDR1 SGHNT, CDR2 YENEEA. The CDR3 length is 16 residues. V lost 5 bases to trimming and J lost 5 bases; unmatched junction nucleotides: 12. The DNA for the CDR3 is TGTGCCAGCAGCCACGAAAGCGACAGGGACCACAATGAGCAGTTCTTC. As protein: CASSHESDRDHNEQFF.

The rearrangement uses TRBV9 and TRBJ2-7; a weak D match, TRBD2 (5 bases). The V gene lost 3 bases and the J gene lost 4 bases, with 11 bases spanning the gap. The CDR3 runs 13 residues. Germline V lookup: CDR1 SGDLS, CDR2 YYNGEE. The chain's CDR3 is CASSATPGYEQYF. The CDR3 nucleotides are TGTGCCAGCAGCGCCACCCCGGGATACGAGCAGTACTTC.

The chain links TRBV5-6 to TRBJ2-1; D may be TRBD2 (6 bases). Germline CDR1 SGHDT, CDR2 YYEEEE. The CDR3 is 14 residues long. The V and J ends lost 4 bases and 6 bases respectively, with 14 bases between them. CDR3 in amino acids: CASSPGGLVNEQFF. The CDR3 nucleotides read TGTGCCAGCAGCCCTGGGGGACTGGTCAATGAGCAGTTCTTC.

The count of this clone is one. This sequence joins TRBV10-2 and TRBJ1-2; no clear D. This CDR3 spans 12 amino acids. The germline gives CDR1 WSHSY, CDR2 SAAADI. Trimming took 8 bases from V and 9 from J, leaving 16 bases between them. CDR3 sequence (DNA): TGCGCCAGCTCCCAGCGGGTTCACAGCTACACCTTC. Protein sequence: CASSQRVHSYTF.

V and J are TRBV4-1 and TRBJ1-2; TRBD1 matches 9 bases. V dropped 0 bases and J dropped 4; count of bases not matched to a gene: 3. This CDR3 contains 15 residues. In germline, CDR1 is MGHRA, CDR2 YSYEKL. The CDR3 region has the DNA TGCGCCAGCAGCCAAGAACCGGGACAGGGCTATGGCTACACCTTC. The encoded protein is CASSQEPGQGYGYTF.

Of note for this clone: This sample also contains other DNA sequences that code for the same CDR3. This chain joins TRBV9 and TRBJ2-3, with D unclear. This CDR3 is 14 amino acids long. The V end was cut by 0 bases, the J end by 0 bases, with 5 bases between. The germline CDR1 and CDR2 sequences are SGDLS and YYNGEE. The CDR3 spells CASSVATSTDTQYF. The DNA of the CDR3 is TGTGCCAGCAGCGTAGCTACTAGCACAGATACGCAGTATTTT.